Following are 32 T cell receptor beta chains from one sample sequenced in a study of OX40 agonist ivuxolimab in advanced cancers. Using immunoSEQ multiplex PCR, the repertoire was profiled, and TCRdb retains in-frame clones only, with some absent. The table has 65,000 to 95,000 clones, around 87% seen once. Sample: CD4+ or CD8+ T cells sorted from blood, taken in a trial of the OX40 agonist ivuxolimab. The receptor set was obtained from an adult with an advanced solid tumor such as melanoma, head and neck, liver or kidney cancer.

The V and J genes are TRBV6-6 and TRBJ1-1; possible D gene TRBD1, 5 bases. Germline loops: CDR1 MNHNY, CDR2 SVGAGI (reference sequence). Trimming took off 8 bases at V and 1 base at J, with 17 bases between the two ends. This CDR3 spans 15 amino acids. This CDR3 reads CASGRGSRGNTEAFF. The CDR3 DNA is TGTGCCAGCGGTCGGGGCAGCCGAGGGAACACTGAAGCTTTCTTT.

The rearrangement links TRBV5-1 to TRBJ2-5, with D tentatively TRBD2 (6 bases). The ends were cut back, 2 bases at V and 3 bases at J, with 17 bases in the middle. The CDR3 runs 16 residues. The germline CDR1 and CDR2 sequences are SGHRS and YFSETQ. The CDR3 DNA reads TGCGCCAGCAGCTTTCAACCCGGGACTCCCAAAGAGACCCAGTACTTC. This translates into CASSFQPGTPKETQYF.

The gene calls are TRBV19 and TRBJ1-5; 10 nucleotides agree with TRBD1. V trimming: 5 bases; J trimming: 1 base; junction bases outside the gene matches: 14. Germline CDR1 and CDR2: LNHDA and SQIVND (reference sequence). The CDR3 sequence is 19 residues long. The CDR3, as DNA: TGTGCCAGTAGTCCCCAAGACAGGGGGCGATTCGGGAGCAATCAGCCCCAGCATTTT. Translated, it gives CASSPQDRGRFGSNQPQHF.

This chain uses TRBV18 with TRBJ1-1; no clear D gene. CDR1 and CDR2 (germline): KGHSH, LQKENI. The CDR3 has 13 residues. V was shortened by 5 bases and J by 4 bases, with 11 bases between the two germline ends. CDR3 residues: CASSYRGVTEAFF. The CDR3 nucleotides are TGTGCCAGCTCATATCGAGGTGTCACTGAAGCTTTCTTT.

The gene calls are TRBV28 and TRBJ2-2; D not resolved. The CDR3 runs to 15 residues. The V end lost 7 bases, the J end lost 4 bases, and 16 bases lay between the germline ends. Germline lookup yields CDR1 MDHEN and CDR2 SYDVKM. The CDR3 loop reads CASTPRRSATGELFF. The CDR3 DNA reads TGTGCCAGCACCCCTCGTAGGTCTGCCACCGGGGAGCTGTTTTTT.

V is TRBV19 and J is TRBJ2-2, with 8 nucleotides matching TRBD2. CDR3 size: 15 residues. The J segment lost 4 bases and the V segment lost 3 bases, leaving 4 bases of the junction unmatched. CDR1 is LNHDA, CDR2 SQIVND, per germline (reference sequence). CDR3 DNA: TGTGCCAGTAGTATGGGCGGGGGGCCCACCGGGGAGCTGTTTTTT. This sequence encodes CASSMGGGPTGELFF.

The V gene is TRBV11-2, the J gene TRBJ2-3; no definite D call. V lost 0 bases and J 3 bases, leaving 4 bases between the germline ends. In germline, CDR1 is SGHAT, CDR2 FQNNGV. The CDR3 spans 13 residues. CDR3 sequence: CASSLEVTDTQYF. Here the CDR3 DNA reads TGTGCCAGCAGCTTAGAAGTGACAGATACGCAGTATTTT.

The chain carries TRBV28 and TRBJ1-2; D is unresolved. The CDR3 is made up of 13 amino acids. CDR1 MDHEN and CDR2 SYDVKM come from the germline V gene. Trimming removed 5 bases from V and 0 bases from J, with 7 bases in between. This CDR3 is CASSRGANYGYTF. In DNA, the CDR3 is TGTGCCAGCAGTCGGGGAGCTAACTATGGCTACACCTTC.

This clone was detected once. This sequence joins TRBV2 and TRBJ1-1; D ambiguous. There are 13 residues in the CDR3. From germline, CDR1 is SNHLY and CDR2 FYNNEI. V was clipped by 6 bases and J by 7 bases, with 15 bases between them. CDR3 DNA: TGTGCCAGCAGCTTGACCAAGAACGGTGAAGCTTTCTTT. As protein: CASSLTKNGEAFF. The complete variable domain, with remaining parts taken from reference TRBV2 and TRBJ1-1, reads EPEVTQTPSHQVTQMGQEVILRCVPISNHLYFYWYRQILGQKVEFLVSFYNNEISEKSEIFDDQFSVERPDGSNFTLKIRSTKLEDSAMYFCASSLTKNGEAFFGQGTRLTVV.

This rearrangement joins TRBV5-6 to TRBJ1-2, with D unresolved. Germline assignment: CDR1 SGHDT and CDR2 YYEEEE. Trimming stripped 0 bases from V and 6 bases from J, with 6 bases between. This CDR3 has 12 amino acids. Here the CDR3 reads CASSLVENGYTF. CDR3 in DNA: TGTGCCAGCAGCTTGGTAGAAAATGGCTACACCTTC.

The chain carries TRBV27 and TRBJ2-5; no clear D. The germline V gene has CDR1 MNHEY and CDR2 SMNVEV (reference sequence). V lost 5 bases and J lost 2, with 18 bases in between. There are 16 residues in the CDR3. The CDR3 reads CASSKGLHPEQETQYF. As DNA, the CDR3 is TGTGCCAGCAGTAAAGGGCTACACCCTGAACAAGAGACCCAGTACTTC.

This chain uses TRBV9 with TRBJ2-1; D may correspond to TRBD1 or TRBD2 (5 bases each). CDR1 and CDR2 from the germline V gene are SGDLS and YYNGEE. The CDR3 has 17 residues. The CDR3 sequence: CAAREGVAQRVYNEQFF. The DNA for the CDR3 is TGTGCAGCGAGGGAAGGGGTAGCCCAAAGGGTCTACAATGAGCAGTTCTTC.

The chain has TRBV15 and TRBJ2-7, with a tentative D call TRBD2 (6 bases). Germline CDR1 and CDR2: LNHNV and YYDKDF (reference sequence). Trimming removed 1 base at V and 3 bases at J, with 13 bases between. The CDR3 is 15 amino acids. Here the CDR3 DNA reads TGTGCCACCAGCAGAGGGTTGGGGGGTAGCTACGAGCAGTACTTC. This gives the protein CATSRGLGGSYEQYF. The full variable domain, in which reference TRBV15 and TRBJ2-7 provide the parts outside the CDR3, is DAMVIQNPRYQVTQFGKPVTLSCSQTLNHNVMYWYQQKSSQAPKLLFHYYDKDFNNEADTPDNFQSRRPNTSFCFLDIRSPGLGDTAMYLCATSRGLGGSYEQYFGPGTRLTVT.

The chain links TRBV11-2 to TRBJ1-2, with 8 bases identical to TRBD1. J gave up 5 bases and V 5 bases, and 7 bases lay outside the gene matches. This CDR3 comprises 14 residues. CDR1 SGHAT and CDR2 FQNNGV come from the germline V gene. The CDR3 loop reads CASSPGQGRYGYTF. CDR3 coding DNA: TGTGCCAGCAGCCCAGGACAGGGACGGTATGGCTACACCTTC.

This chain connects TRBV5-6 to TRBJ2-5; D is unresolved. Germline V gives CDR1 SGHDT, CDR2 YYEEEE. The CDR3 length is 14 residues. The germline V and J ends were trimmed by 1 base and 2 bases, with 9 bases remaining between them. For the CDR3, the DNA is TGTGCCAGCAGCTTGAATCCGAGACAAGAGACCCAGTACTTC. Translating gives CASSLNPRQETQYF.

This clone was found once. The rearrangement uses TRBV19 and TRBJ2-3; D not certain. Germline values: CDR1 LNHDA, CDR2 SQIVND (reference sequence). Trimming took 3 bases from V and 0 from J, leaving 7 bases between them. The CDR3 contains 14 residues. The CDR3 DNA is TGTGCCAGTAGTATGAGAGCTAGCACAGATACGCAGTATTTT. As protein: CASSMRASTDTQYF.

J is TRBJ1-6 and V is TRBV5-1, with D tentatively TRBD1 (5 bases). CDR3 length: 15 amino acids. V was pared by 5 bases and J by 9 bases, with 18 bases between. In germline, CDR1 is SGHRS, CDR2 YFSETQ. CDR3 coding DNA: TGCGCCAGCAGTTCTAACAGGCCCTCGGGTTCACCCCTCCACTTT. Its protein is CASSSNRPSGSPLHF.

The V call is TRBV29-1, the J call TRBJ2-3; TRBD2 matches at 10 bases. Germline values: CDR1 SQVTM, CDR2 ANQGSEA. This CDR3 comprises 13 residues. V trimming: 3 bases; J trimming: 7 bases; junction bases outside the gene matches: 4. CDR3 protein: CSVDLAGVNTQYF. CDR3 bases: TGCAGCGTTGACCTAGCGGGAGTGAATACGCAGTATTTT.

V usage is TRBV10-3 and J usage is TRBJ2-1, with 11 bases fitting TRBD2. CDR1 and CDR2 from the germline V gene are ENHRY and SYGVKD. The CDR3 is 15 residues long. V gave up 10 bases and J gave up 7 bases; unmatched junction bases: 12. The CDR3 spells CATQSGTSGVNEQFF. The CDR3 nucleotides are TGTGCCACTCAATCCGGGACTAGCGGAGTTAATGAGCAGTTCTTC.

The CDR3 bases are TGTGCCAGTAGTACGGGACATTCCTACGAGCAGTACTTC. Amino acids: CASSTGHSYEQYF. V usage is TRBV19 and J usage is TRBJ2-7; possibly TRBD1 for D (6 bases). From germline, CDR1 is LNHDA and CDR2 SQIVND (reference sequence). The CDR3 is 13 residues long. V lost 4 bases and J lost 1, with 8 bases in between.

V is TRBV9 and J is TRBJ2-2; D gene unclear. Per germline, CDR1 SGDLS and CDR2 YYNGEE. Trimming took off 2 bases at V and 3 bases at J, with 5 bases between the two ends. CDR3 length equals 13 residues. DNA for the CDR3: TGTGCCAGCAGCGTGGCGGACACCGGGGAGCTGTTTTTT. This translates into CASSVADTGELFF.

V gene TRBV7-2 combines with J gene TRBJ2-2; D call uncertain. The CDR3 sequence is 13 residues long. Germline V gene sequence: CDR1 SGHTA, CDR2 FQGNSA. Trimming stripped 5 bases from V and 4 bases from J, with 8 bases between. The CDR3 bases are TGTGCCAGCAGCACCGGGCCCACCGGGGAGCTGTTTTTT. Protein product: CASSTGPTGELFF.

The J gene is TRBJ1-1, the V gene TRBV9; weak D call: TRBD1 (6 bases). CDR1 and CDR2 (germline): SGDLS, YYNGEE. The CDR3 extends over 15 amino acids. V was pared by 3 bases and J by 3 bases, with 15 bases between. CDR3 nucleotide sequence: TGTGCCAGCAGCGCAACGCAGGGGTGGGACACTGAAGCTTTCTTT. Encoded protein: CASSATQGWDTEAFF.

This clone was observed a handful of times. The chain is built from TRBV5-6 and TRBJ2-7; possibly TRBD1 for D (6 bases). The length of the CDR3 is 14 residues. CDR1 and CDR2 (germline): SGHDT, YYEEEE. V gave up 4 bases and J gave up 6 bases, with 17 bases separating them. The DNA for the CDR3 is TGTGCCAGCAGCCTCCGGACAGCGACCTCCGAGCAGTACTTC. Translation: CASSLRTATSEQYF.

The chain uses TRBV28 and TRBJ2-5; a possible D gene is TRBD2 (5 bases). V lost 5 bases and J 5 bases, leaving 15 bases between the germline ends. Germline V gene sequence: CDR1 MDHEN, CDR2 SYDVKM. The CDR3 contains 14 residues. The CDR3, as DNA: TGTGCCAGCAGTCGCGCTGCCGGGGAGGAGACCCAGTACTTC. This encodes CASSRAAGEETQYF.

The chain employs TRBV28 and TRBJ2-3; D is unclear. This CDR3 contains 16 residues. Germline CDR1 is MDHEN and CDR2 is SYDVKM. V lost 5 bases and J 0 bases, leaving 15 bases between the germline ends. CDR3 protein: CASSEGRTSSTDTQYF. The CDR3 DNA follows: TGTGCCAGCAGTGAAGGGCGGACCTCTAGCACAGATACGCAGTATTTT.

The genes are TRBV2 and TRBJ1-2; a possible D gene is TRBD1 (5 bases). The germline gives CDR1 SNHLY, CDR2 FYNNEI. The V end was cut by 4 bases, the J end by 2 bases, with 8 bases between. This CDR3 is 13 amino acids long. The CDR3 coding sequence is TGTGCCAGCAGTGGACAGAGAAACTATGGCTACACCTTC. Residues: CASSGQRNYGYTF.

The chain links TRBV9 to TRBJ1-2; 7 positions agree with TRBD1. Germline CDR1 is SGDLS and CDR2 is YYNGEE. V gave up 2 bases and J gave up 12 bases; unmatched junction bases: 10. The CDR3 length is 13 residues. The CDR3 reads CASSVERDSSNTF. CDR3 in DNA: TGTGCCAGCAGCGTTGAACGGGACAGCTCGAACACCTTC. Together with reference TRBV9 and TRBJ1-2, the CDR3 gives the full variable domain: DSGVTQTPKHLITATGQRVTLRCSPRSGDLSVYWYQQSLDQGLQFLIQYYNGEERAKGNILERFSAQQFPDLHSELNLSSLELGDSALYFCASSVERDSSNTFGSGTRLTVV.

The chain joins TRBV2 to TRBJ1-5, with D perhaps matching TRBD1 (6 bases). CDR3 length equals 12 residues. Germline lookup yields CDR1 SNHLY and CDR2 FYNNEI. V was cut by 11 bases and J by 6 bases, with 14 bases left in between. The CDR3 protein is CAQGGGGQPQHF. The CDR3 DNA is TGTGCCCAAGGGGGAGGCGGTCAGCCCCAGCATTTT.

The chain carries TRBV15 and TRBJ1-2; 10 nucleotides align to TRBD1. J gave up 3 bases and V 5 bases, and 3 bases lay outside the gene matches. The CDR3 covers 14 residues. Germline CDR1 and CDR2: LNHNV and YYDKDF (reference sequence). The CDR3 nucleotides read TGTGCCACCAGCGGGACAGGGGAATACTATGGCTACACCTTC. This codes for CATSGTGEYYGYTF.

The rearrangement joins TRBV18 to TRBJ2-7, with 8 bases matching TRBD1. This CDR3 is built from 16 residues. CDR1 is KGHSH and CDR2 is LQKENI in the germline V gene. The V and J ends lost 2 bases and 5 bases, in that order; junction bases with no gene match: 11. DNA for the CDR3: TGTGCCAGCTCACCATACGTGACAGGGGATGGGAACGAGCAGTACTTC. The encoded protein is CASSPYVTGDGNEQYF.

The chain joins TRBV18 to TRBJ2-5, with D perhaps TRBD2 (5 bases). This CDR3 region has 13 residues. From germline, CDR1 is KGHSH and CDR2 LQKENI. V lost 4 bases and J lost 5, with 11 bases in between. The CDR3 DNA sequence: TGTGCCAGCTCACTTAACTCGGGGGAGACCCAGTACTTC. It codes for CASSLNSGETQYF. Full variable domain (outside the CDR3, taken from reference TRBV18 and TRBJ2-5): NAGVMQNPRHLVRRRGQEARLRCSPMKGHSHVYWYRQLPEEGLKFMVYLQKENIIDESGMPKERFSAEFPKEGPSILRIQQVVRGDSAAYFCASSLNSGETQYFGPGTRLLVL.